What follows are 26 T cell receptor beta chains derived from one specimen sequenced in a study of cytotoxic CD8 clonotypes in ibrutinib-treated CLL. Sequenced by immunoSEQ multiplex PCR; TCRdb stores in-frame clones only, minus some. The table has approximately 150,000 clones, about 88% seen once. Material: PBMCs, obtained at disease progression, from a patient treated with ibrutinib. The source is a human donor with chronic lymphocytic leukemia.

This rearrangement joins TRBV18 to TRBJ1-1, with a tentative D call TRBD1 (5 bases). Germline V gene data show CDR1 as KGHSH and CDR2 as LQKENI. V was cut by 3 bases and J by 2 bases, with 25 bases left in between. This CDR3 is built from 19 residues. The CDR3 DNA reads TGTGCCAGCTCACCTCTGTATCAGGGCCTAAATAATTATAACACTGAAGCTTTCTTT. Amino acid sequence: CASSPLYQGLNNYNTEAFF. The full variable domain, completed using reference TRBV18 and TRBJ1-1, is NAGVMQNPRHLVRRRGQEARLRCSPMKGHSHVYWYRQLPEEGLKFMVYLQKENIIDESGMPKERFSAEFPKEGPSILRIQQVVRGDSAAYFCASSPLYQGLNNYNTEAFFGQGTRLTVV.

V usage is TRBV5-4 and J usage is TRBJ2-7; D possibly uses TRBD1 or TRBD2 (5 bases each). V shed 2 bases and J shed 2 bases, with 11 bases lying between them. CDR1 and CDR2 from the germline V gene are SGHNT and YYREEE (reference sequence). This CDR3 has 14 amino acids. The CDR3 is CASSFHGAAYEQYF. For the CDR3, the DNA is TGTGCCAGCAGCTTTCACGGGGCAGCCTACGAGCAGTACTTC.

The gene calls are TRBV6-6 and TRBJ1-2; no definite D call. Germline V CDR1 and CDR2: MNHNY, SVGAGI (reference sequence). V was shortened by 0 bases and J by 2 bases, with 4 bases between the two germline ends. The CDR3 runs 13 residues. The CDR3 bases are TGTGCCAGCAGTTACTCTGTGAACTATGGCTACACCTTC. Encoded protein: CASSYSVNYGYTF.

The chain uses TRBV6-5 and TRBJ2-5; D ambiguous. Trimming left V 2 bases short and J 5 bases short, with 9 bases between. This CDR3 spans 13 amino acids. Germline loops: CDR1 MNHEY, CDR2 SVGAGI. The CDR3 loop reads CASSYGVWETQYF. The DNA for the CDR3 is TGTGCCAGCAGTTACGGGGTTTGGGAGACCCAGTACTTC.

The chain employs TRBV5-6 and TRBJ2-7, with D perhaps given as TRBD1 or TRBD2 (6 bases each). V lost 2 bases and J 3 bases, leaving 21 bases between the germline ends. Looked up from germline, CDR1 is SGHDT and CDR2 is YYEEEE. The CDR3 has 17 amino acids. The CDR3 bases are TGTGCCAGCAGCTTTGGGGGCGTGGGGGGCGCTGGCTACGAGCAGTACTTC. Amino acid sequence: CASSFGGVGGAGYEQYF.

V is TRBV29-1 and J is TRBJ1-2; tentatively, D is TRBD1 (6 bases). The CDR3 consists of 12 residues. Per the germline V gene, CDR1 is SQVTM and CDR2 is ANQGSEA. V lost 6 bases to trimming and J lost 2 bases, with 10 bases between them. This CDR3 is CSVGTTNYGYTF. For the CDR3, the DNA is TGCAGCGTGGGGACAACGAACTATGGCTACACCTTC.

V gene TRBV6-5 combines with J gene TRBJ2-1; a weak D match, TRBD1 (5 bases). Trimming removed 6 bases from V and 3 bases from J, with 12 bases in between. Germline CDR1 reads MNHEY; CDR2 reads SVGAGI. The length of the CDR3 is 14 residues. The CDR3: CASRALGDYNEQFF. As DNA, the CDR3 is TGTGCCAGCAGAGCATTAGGGGACTACAATGAGCAGTTCTTC.

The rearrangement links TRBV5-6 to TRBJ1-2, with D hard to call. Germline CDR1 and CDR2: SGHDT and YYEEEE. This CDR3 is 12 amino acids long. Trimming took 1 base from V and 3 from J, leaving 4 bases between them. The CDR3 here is CASSLRDYGYTF. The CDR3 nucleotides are TGTGCCAGCAGCTTGAGGGACTATGGCTACACCTTC. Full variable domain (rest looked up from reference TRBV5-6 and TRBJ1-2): DAGVTQSPTHLIKTRGQQVTLRCSPKSGHDTVSWYQQALGQGPQFIFQYYEEEERQRGNFPDRFSGHQFPNYSSELNVNALLLGDSALYLCASSLRDYGYTFGSGTRLTVV.

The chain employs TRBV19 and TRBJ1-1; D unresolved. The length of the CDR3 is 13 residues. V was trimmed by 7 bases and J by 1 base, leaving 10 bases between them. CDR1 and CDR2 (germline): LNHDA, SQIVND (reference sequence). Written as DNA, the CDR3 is TGTGCCAGTAATTTCGCAGCGAACACTGAAGCTTTCTTT. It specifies CASNFAANTEAFF.

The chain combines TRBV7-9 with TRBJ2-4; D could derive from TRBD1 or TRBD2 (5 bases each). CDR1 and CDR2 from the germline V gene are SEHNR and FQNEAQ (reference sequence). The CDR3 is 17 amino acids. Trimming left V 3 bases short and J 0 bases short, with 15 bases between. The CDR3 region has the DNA TGTGCCAGCAGCTTCTGGGACGGAGTTCCAGCCAAAAACATTCAGTACTTC. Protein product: CASSFWDGVPAKNIQYF.

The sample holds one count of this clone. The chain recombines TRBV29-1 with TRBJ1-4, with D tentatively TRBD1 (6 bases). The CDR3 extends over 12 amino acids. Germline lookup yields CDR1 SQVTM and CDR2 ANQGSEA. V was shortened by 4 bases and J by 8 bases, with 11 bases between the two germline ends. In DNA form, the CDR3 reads TGCAGCGTTGCACAGGGAGGGGAAAAACTGTTTTTT. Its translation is CSVAQGGEKLFF.

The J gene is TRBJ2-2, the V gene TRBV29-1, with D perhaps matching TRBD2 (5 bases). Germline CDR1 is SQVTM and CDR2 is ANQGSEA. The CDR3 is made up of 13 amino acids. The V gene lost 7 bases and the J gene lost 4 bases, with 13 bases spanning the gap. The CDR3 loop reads CSATRAGTGELFF. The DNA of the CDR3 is TGCAGCGCTACGCGGGCGGGCACCGGGGAGCTGTTTTTT.

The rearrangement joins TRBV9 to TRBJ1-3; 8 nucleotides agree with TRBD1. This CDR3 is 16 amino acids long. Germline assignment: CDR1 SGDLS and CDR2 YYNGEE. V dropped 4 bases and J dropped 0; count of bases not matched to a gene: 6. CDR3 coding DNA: TGTGCCAGCAGCCCAGGACAGGGTGACTCTGGAAACACCATATATTTT. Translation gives CASSPGQGDSGNTIYF.

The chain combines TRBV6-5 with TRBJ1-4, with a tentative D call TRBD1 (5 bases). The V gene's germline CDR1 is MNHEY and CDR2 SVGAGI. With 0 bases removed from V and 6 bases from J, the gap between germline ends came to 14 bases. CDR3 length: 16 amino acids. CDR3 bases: TGTGCCAGCAGTTACTCCGGGGACCCCGGACATGAAAAACTGTTTTTT. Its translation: CASSYSGDPGHEKLFF.

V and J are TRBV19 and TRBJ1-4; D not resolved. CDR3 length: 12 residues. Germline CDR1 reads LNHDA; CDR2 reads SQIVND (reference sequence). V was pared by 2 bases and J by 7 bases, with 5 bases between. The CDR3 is CASSIPFEKLFF. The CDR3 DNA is TGTGCCAGTAGTATACCCTTTGAAAAACTGTTTTTT.

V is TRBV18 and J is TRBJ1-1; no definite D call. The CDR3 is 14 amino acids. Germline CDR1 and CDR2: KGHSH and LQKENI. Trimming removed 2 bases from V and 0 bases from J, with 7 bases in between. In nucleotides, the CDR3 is TGTGCCAGCTCACCATCCGGGTTGAACACTGAAGCTTTCTTT. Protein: CASSPSGLNTEAFF.

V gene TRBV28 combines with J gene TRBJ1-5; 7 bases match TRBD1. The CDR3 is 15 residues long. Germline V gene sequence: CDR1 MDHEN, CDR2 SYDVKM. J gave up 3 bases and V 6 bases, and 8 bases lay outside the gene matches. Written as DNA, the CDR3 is TGTGCCAGCAGCTCCGGGACAGTCCCCAATCAGCCCCAGCATTTT. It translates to CASSSGTVPNQPQHF. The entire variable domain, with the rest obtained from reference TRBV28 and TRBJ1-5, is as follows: DVKVTQSSRYLVKRTGEKVFLECVQDMDHENMFWYRQDPGLGLRLIYFSYDVKMKEKGDIPEGYSVSREKKERFSLILESASTNQTSMYLCASSSGTVPNQPQHFGDGTRLSIL.

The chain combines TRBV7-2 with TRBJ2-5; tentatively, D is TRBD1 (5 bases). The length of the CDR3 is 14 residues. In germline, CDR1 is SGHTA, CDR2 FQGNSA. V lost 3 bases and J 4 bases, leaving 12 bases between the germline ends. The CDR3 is CASSFLGLGETQYF. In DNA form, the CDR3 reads TGTGCCAGCAGCTTCCTGGGGCTGGGAGAGACCCAGTACTTC.

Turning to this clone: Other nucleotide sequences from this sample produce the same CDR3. The CDR3 nucleotides read TGTGCCAGCAGCTTAGCCGGGACAGGGGGTCTCTACGAGCAGTACTTC. This sequence encodes CASSLAGTGGLYEQYF. This chain uses TRBV11-2 with TRBJ2-7; 11 nucleotides align to TRBD1. After removal of 1 base from V and 3 bases from J, the junction contained 5 bases not matched to a gene. The CDR3 has 16 residues. The V gene's germline CDR1 is SGHAT and CDR2 FQNNGV.

DNA of the CDR3: TGTGCCAGCAGCCCTAGGGCGGGCAAAACCTACGAGCAGTACTTC. It specifies CASSPRAGKTYEQYF. The gene calls are TRBV7-9 and TRBJ2-7; maybe TRBD2 (5 bases). CDR3 length: 15 residues. The germline V gene encodes CDR1 SEHNR and CDR2 FQNEAQ (reference sequence). Trimming shortened V by 5 bases and J by 2 bases, and 16 bases separated the two germline ends.

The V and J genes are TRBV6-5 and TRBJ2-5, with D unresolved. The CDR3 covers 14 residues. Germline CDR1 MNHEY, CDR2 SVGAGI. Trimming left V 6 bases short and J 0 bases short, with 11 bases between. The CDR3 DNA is TGTGCCAGCAGAATTCTCGGGTACCAAGAGACCCAGTACTTC. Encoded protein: CASRILGYQETQYF.

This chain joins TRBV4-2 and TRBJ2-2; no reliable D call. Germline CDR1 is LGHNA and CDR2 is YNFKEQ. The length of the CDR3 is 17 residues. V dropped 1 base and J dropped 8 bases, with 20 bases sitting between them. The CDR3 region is CASSQGSGISRIGELFF. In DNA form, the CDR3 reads TGTGCCAGCAGCCAAGGAAGTGGGATCTCGAGGATAGGGGAGCTGTTTTTT.

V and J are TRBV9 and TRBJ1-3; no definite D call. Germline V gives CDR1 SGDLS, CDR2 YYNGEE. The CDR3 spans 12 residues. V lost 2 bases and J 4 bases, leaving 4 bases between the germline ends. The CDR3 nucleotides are TGTGCCAGCAGCGTTCTGGGAAACACCATATATTTT. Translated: CASSVLGNTIYF.

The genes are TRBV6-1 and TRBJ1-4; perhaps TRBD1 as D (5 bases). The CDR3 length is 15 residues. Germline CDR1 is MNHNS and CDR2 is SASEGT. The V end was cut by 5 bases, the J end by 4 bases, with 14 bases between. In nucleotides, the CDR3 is TGTGCCAGCAGTCCTTTCCAGGGTCATAATGAAAAACTGTTTTTT. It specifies CASSPFQGHNEKLFF.

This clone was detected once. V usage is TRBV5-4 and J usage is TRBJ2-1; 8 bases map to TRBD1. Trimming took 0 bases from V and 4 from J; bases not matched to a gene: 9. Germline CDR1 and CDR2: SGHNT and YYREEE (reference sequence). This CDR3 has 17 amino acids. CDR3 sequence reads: CASSLALMRDRYNEQFF. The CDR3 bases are TGTGCCAGCAGCTTGGCGCTTATGAGGGACAGGTACAATGAGCAGTTCTTC.

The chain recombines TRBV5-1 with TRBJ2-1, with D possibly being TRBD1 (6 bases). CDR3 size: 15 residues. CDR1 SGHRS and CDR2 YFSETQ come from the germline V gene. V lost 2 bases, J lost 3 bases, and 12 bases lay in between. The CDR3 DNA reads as TGCGCCAGCAGCTTACGGGACACGTACTACAATGAGCAGTTCTTC. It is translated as CASSLRDTYYNEQFF.